A single sample gave rise to the 9 T cell receptor beta chains below, sequenced in a study of blood T cell repertoires in COVID-19. The table came from immunoSEQ multiplex PCR; TCRdb's copy has only in-frame clones and leaves some out. The table has roughly 150,000 clones, around 85% seen once. Sequenced sample: peripheral blood. The receptors stem from an elderly man with COVID-19, enrolled during active disease.

This clone was detected a few times. The rearrangement uses TRBV19 and TRBJ2-1, with 9 bases that match TRBD2. After removal of 7 bases from V and 8 bases from J, the junction contained 15 bases not matched to a gene. The CDR3 runs to 16 residues. Germline assignment: CDR1 LNHDA and CDR2 SQIVND (reference sequence). The DNA for the CDR3 is TGTGCCAGTAATGCGGGGGGGCCTGGCCCCGTCCATGAGCAGTTCTTC. Translated: CASNAGGPGPVHEQFF.

This clone was seen a few times. The CDR3 loop is CASSRTLAGHTEAFF. The CDR3 region has the DNA TGTGCCAGCAGCCGAACCCTGGCGGGGCACACTGAAGCTTTCTTT. The gene calls are TRBV5-6 and TRBJ1-1; TRBD1 is a possible D gene (5 bases). Germline CDR1 SGHDT, CDR2 YYEEEE. The V gene lost 4 bases and the J gene lost 3 bases, with 16 bases spanning the gap. The CDR3 runs 15 residues.

The V gene is TRBV6-2 or TRBV6-3, the J gene TRBJ1-6; 8 bases align to TRBD1. CDR1 is MNHEY, CDR2 SVGEGT, per germline. Unmatched junction bases numbered 13, after V lost 6 bases and J lost 9 bases. The CDR3 extends over 16 amino acids. The CDR3 sequence is CASSPARTGNLSPLHF. The CDR3 nucleotides are TGTGCCAGCAGCCCTGCTCGGACAGGGAACCTTTCACCCCTCCACTTT.

The chain combines TRBV20-1 with TRBJ2-7; no definite D call. Per the germline V gene, CDR1 is DFQATT and CDR2 is SNEGSKA (reference sequence). This CDR3 has 11 residues. V lost 4 bases and J lost 4, with 8 bases in between. The CDR3 DNA is TGCAGTGCTACCCAGTGGTACGAGCAGTACTTC. Protein sequence: CSATQWYEQYF.

This clone was detected a few times. The rearrangement links TRBV4-1 to TRBJ1-2; 7 nucleotides line up with TRBD1. Germline loops: CDR1 MGHRA, CDR2 YSYEKL. Germline trimming cut 0 bases from V and 4 bases from J; bases unmatched to any gene: 11. The CDR3 length is 17 residues. The DNA of the CDR3 is TGCGCCAGCAGCCAAGAGGGCTCGACAGGGTTCCCCTATGGCTACACCTTC. Translating it yields CASSQEGSTGFPYGYTF.

The rearrangement links TRBV5-1 to TRBJ1-1, with no clear D. Germline CDR1 is SGHRS and CDR2 is YFSETQ. Between the trimmed V and J ends, which lost 0 bases and 1 base, there was a span of 4 bases. This CDR3 has 13 residues. The chain's CDR3 is CASSLAGNTEAFF. CDR3 sequence (DNA): TGCGCCAGCAGCTTGGCAGGGAACACTGAAGCTTTCTTT. Together with reference TRBV5-1 and TRBJ1-1, the CDR3 gives the full variable domain: KAGVTQTPRYLIKTRGQQVTLSCSPISGHRSVSWYQQTPGQGLQFLFEYFSETQRNKGNFPGRFSGRQFSNSRSEMNVSTLELGDSALYLCASSLAGNTEAFFGQGTRLTVV.

The chain carries TRBV6-2 or TRBV6-3 and TRBJ2-5; 7 nucleotides align to TRBD1. The CDR3 has 13 amino acids. V dropped 6 bases and J dropped 9; count of bases not matched to a gene: 10. Germline V gives CDR1 MNHEY, CDR2 SVGEGT. DNA of the CDR3: TGTGCCAGCAGCCCTACAGGGGCCGCGGCCCAGTACTTC. Translation gives CASSPTGAAAQYF.

The chain couples TRBV5-4 to TRBJ2-7; 11 bases are a match to TRBD2. After removal of 3 bases from V and 3 bases from J, the junction contained 5 bases not matched to a gene. The CDR3 is 15 residues long. Germline V gives CDR1 SGHNT, CDR2 YYREEE (reference sequence). The CDR3 is CASSSGLADYYEQYF. The CDR3 region has the DNA TGTGCCAGCAGCTCGGGACTAGCGGACTACTACGAGCAGTACTTC.

The CDR3 loop is CASSQARTGDTGELFF. The DNA for the CDR3 is TGTGCCAGCAGCCAGGCCAGGACAGGGGACACCGGGGAGCTGTTTTTT. This chain links TRBV3-1 (or the pseudogene TRBV3-2) with TRBJ2-2; 9 nucleotides match TRBD1. The CDR3 length is 16 residues. J gave up 3 bases and V 3 bases, and 5 bases lay outside the gene matches. Germline loops: CDR1 LGHDT, CDR2 YNNKEL (reference sequence).